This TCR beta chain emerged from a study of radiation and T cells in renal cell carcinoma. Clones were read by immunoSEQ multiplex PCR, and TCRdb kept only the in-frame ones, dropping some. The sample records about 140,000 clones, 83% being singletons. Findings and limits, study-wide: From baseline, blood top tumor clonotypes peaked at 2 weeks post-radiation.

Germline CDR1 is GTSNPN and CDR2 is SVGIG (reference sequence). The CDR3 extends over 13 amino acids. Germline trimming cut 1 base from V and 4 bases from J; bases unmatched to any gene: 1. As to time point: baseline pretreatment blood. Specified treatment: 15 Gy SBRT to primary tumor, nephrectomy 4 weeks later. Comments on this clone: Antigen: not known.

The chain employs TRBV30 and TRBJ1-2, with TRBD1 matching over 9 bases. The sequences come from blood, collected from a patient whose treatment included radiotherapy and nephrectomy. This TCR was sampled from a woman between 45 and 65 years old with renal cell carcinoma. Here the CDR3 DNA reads TGTGCCTGGAGTGCGGGACAGGGCTATGGCTACACCTTC. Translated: CAWSAGQGYGYTF.